These 21 T cell receptor beta chains were sequenced from one sample in a study of cytomegalovirus exposure and HLA in healthy donors. PCR employed 60 Vbeta and 13 Jbeta primers. The protocol was immunoSEQ multiplex PCR, while the TCRdb copy is restricted to in-frame clones and leaves out a portion. This table holds fewer than 45,000 clones, approximately 75% found once. Sequencing was performed on PBMCs. The receptors were sampled from a man in his forties or fifties in good health and CMV-seronegative.

The chain uses TRBV2 and TRBJ2-6, with no clear D. CDR3 length: 15 amino acids. Germline V gives CDR1 SNHLY, CDR2 FYNNEI. Trimming shortened V by 4 bases and J by 0 bases, and 7 bases separated the two germline ends. The CDR3 DNA is TGTGCCAGCAGTGGACTGATCTCTGGGGCCAACGTCCTGACTTTC. Its translation is CASSGLISGANVLTF.

This chain joins TRBV6-4 and TRBJ1-1; D not resolved. The CDR3 sequence is 13 residues long. Germline CDR1 is MRHNA and CDR2 is SNTAGT. The ends were cut back, 3 bases at V and 1 base at J, with 6 bases in the middle. The CDR3 region is CASSERGNTEAFF. CDR3 DNA: TGTGCCAGCAGTGAGCGGGGGAACACTGAAGCTTTCTTT.

Notes on this clone: Because the CDR3's place on the DNA is in doubt, the DNA is left out and the CDR3 is given as listed by TCRdb. The chain couples TRBV28 to TRBJ1-2; the D call in the table, TRBD1, was not verified against the DNA. Germline assignment: CDR1 MDHEN and CDR2 SYDVKM. The CDR3 is 14 residues long, counting both termini. The CDR3 sequence is CDSSSGQGRGGYTF.

The chain uses TRBV7-2 and TRBJ2-7, with TRBD1 matching 10 bases. V shed 6 bases and J 4 bases; nucleotides not matched to a gene: 6. CDR3 length equals 14 residues. Germline values: CDR1 SGHTA, CDR2 FQGNSA. CDR3 coding DNA: TGTGCCAGCAGTACCGGACAGGGGGGATACGAGCAGTACTTC. It is translated as CASSTGQGGYEQYF.

In its sample, this clone was seen once. The rearrangement joins TRBV7-3 to TRBJ2-7, with D maybe TRBD2 (6 bases). Germline CDR1 and CDR2: SGHTA and FQGTGA. The CDR3 runs 13 residues. The V and J ends lost 4 bases and 5 bases respectively, with 12 bases between them. This CDR3 is CASSSPGSHEQYF. As DNA, the CDR3 is TGTGCCAGCAGCTCCCCCGGGAGTCACGAGCAGTACTTC.

This chain links TRBV11-2 with TRBJ2-7; D is uncertain. With 4 bases removed from V and 2 bases from J, the gap between germline ends came to 15 bases. Germline loops: CDR1 SGHAT, CDR2 FQNNGV. The length of the CDR3 is 15 residues. CDR3 bases: TGTGCCAGCAGCTCCGTCCGCCAACGGGCCTACGAGCAGTACTTC. This codes for CASSSVRQRAYEQYF.

V is TRBV6-5 and J is TRBJ1-2; maybe TRBD1 (5 bases). Trimming removed 8 bases at V and 0 bases at J, with 13 bases between. There are 14 residues in the CDR3. The germline CDR1 and CDR2 sequences are MNHEY and SVGAGI. The CDR3 loop reads CASAPRGANYGYTF. CDR3 DNA: TGTGCCAGCGCCCCCCGGGGGGCTAACTATGGCTACACCTTC.

This clone appeared a single time. The gene calls are TRBV6-6 and TRBJ2-2; a weak D match, TRBD2 (6 bases). The germline CDR1 and CDR2 sequences are MNHNY and SVGAGI (reference sequence). The ends were cut back, 6 bases at V and 3 bases at J, with 14 bases in the middle. The CDR3 is made up of 15 amino acids. In nucleotides, the CDR3 is TGTGCCAGCAGGACCGGGGGTAGGGACACCGGGGAGCTGTTTTTT. This translates into CASRTGGRDTGELFF.

The chain has TRBV30 and TRBJ1-1, with 7 bases lining up with TRBD1. CDR1 GTSNPN and CDR2 SVGIG come from the germline V gene (reference sequence). Trimming at V came to 2 bases and at J to 10 bases, leaving 13 bases not matched to a gene. The CDR3 is 14 residues long. CDR3 amino acids: CAWSTKRQGGPAFF. The CDR3 DNA is TGTGCCTGGAGTACCAAGCGGCAAGGGGGCCCAGCTTTCTTT.

About this clone: A much larger clone is a single base away; this may be a read error. In nucleotides, the CDR3 is TGTGCCAGCGGTGAACGTGACGAGGCCTCCTACGAGCAGTACTTC. It translates to CASGERDEASYEQYF. V gene TRBV6-1 combines with J gene TRBJ2-7; D uncertain. Per germline, CDR1 MNHNS and CDR2 SASEGT. This CDR3 spans 15 amino acids.

The chain joins TRBV25-1 to TRBJ2-5; D is possibly TRBD1 (7 bases). The length of the CDR3 is 14 residues. CDR1 and CDR2 (germline): MGHDK, SYGVNS. Trimming pared 1 base from V and 7 bases from J, leaving 13 bases between. The CDR3 here is CASSEWGQGGTQYF. Written as DNA, the CDR3 is TGTGCCAGCAGTGAATGGGGGCAGGGGGGGACCCAGTACTTC.

This rearrangement joins TRBV7-2 to TRBJ2-7; 7 positions match TRBD1. The V gene's germline CDR1 is SGHTA and CDR2 FQGNSA. Trimming took 3 bases from V and 2 from J; bases not matched to a gene: 7. This CDR3 is 15 amino acids long. Here the CDR3 DNA reads TGTGCCAGCAGCTTGGGACGACAGGGCCCCTACGAGCAGTACTTC. It is translated as CASSLGRQGPYEQYF.

The chain couples TRBV29-1 to TRBJ1-2; tentative D call: TRBD1 (5 bases). This CDR3 has 14 residues. V was trimmed by 1 base and J by 2 bases, leaving 11 bases between them. Germline V gene lookup returns CDR1 SQVTM and CDR2 ANQGSEA. The CDR3 spells CSVEGWTSNYGYTF. CDR3 DNA: TGCAGCGTTGAAGGTTGGACATCCAACTATGGCTACACCTTC.

The chain carries TRBV2 and TRBJ2-7; maybe TRBD1 (6 bases). The CDR3 runs 13 residues. The V gene's germline CDR1 is SNHLY and CDR2 FYNNEI. V lost 8 bases to trimming and J lost 2 bases, with 13 bases between them. The CDR3 DNA sequence: TGTGCCAGCCTCGACAGGCTGACCTACGAGCAGTACTTC. Translating it yields CASLDRLTYEQYF.

As to this clone: Given the absence of the conserved phenylalanine or tryptophan at the CDR3 end, a read error is likely. The DNA is omitted, as the CDR3 cannot be located on it reliably, and the CDR3 follows TCRdb's listing. The rearrangement links TRBV5-1 to TRBJ1-1; the table's D call, TRBD1, was not checked against the DNA. The CDR3 has 11 residues if both end residues are counted. Germline lookup yields CDR1 SGHRS and CDR2 YFSETQ. The CDR3 loop reads CASSRQDRGRM.

The genes are TRBV15 and TRBJ1-4, with TRBD1 matching over 8 bases. Trimming at V came to 5 bases and at J to 5 bases, leaving 4 bases not matched to a gene. The germline V gene has CDR1 LNHNV and CDR2 YYDKDF (reference sequence). The CDR3 runs 14 residues. The CDR3 loop reads CATSLRQGNEKLFF. The DNA for the CDR3 is TGTGCCACCAGCCTGAGACAGGGGAATGAAAAACTGTTTTTT.

This rearrangement joins TRBV30 to TRBJ1-2, with 11 bases lining up with TRBD1. V lost 4 bases, J lost 5 bases, and 6 bases stayed unmatched. Looked up from germline, CDR1 is GTSNPN and CDR2 is SVGIG (reference sequence). This CDR3 region has 14 residues. The CDR3 sequence is CAWTRTGGGYGYTF. DNA for the CDR3: TGTGCCTGGACTCGGACAGGGGGCGGGTATGGCTACACCTTC.

This chain uses TRBV6-1 with TRBJ2-7; 10 bases fit TRBD2. This CDR3 region has 17 residues. With V trimmed by 0 bases and J by 5 bases, 10 bases remained unmatched. CDR1 and CDR2 from the germline V gene are MNHNS and SASEGT. CDR3 coding DNA: TGTGCCAGCAGTGAAGCGCAGGAGCGGGGGGGCCGCCACGAGCAGTACTTC. It specifies CASSEAQERGGRHEQYF.

The chain employs TRBV11-2 and TRBJ2-3; 11 bases line up with TRBD2. Germline values: CDR1 SGHAT, CDR2 FQNNGV. The J segment lost 6 bases and the V segment lost 2 bases, leaving 7 bases of the junction unmatched. The CDR3 loop spans 16 amino acids. The CDR3 reads CASSLWTSGRVDTQYF. CDR3 DNA sequence: TGTGCCAGCAGCTTATGGACTAGCGGGCGGGTGGATACGCAGTATTTT.

This clone was seen a handful of times. The V call is TRBV7-9, the J call TRBJ2-2, with D tentatively TRBD1 (5 bases). The CDR3 extends over 14 amino acids. With 4 bases removed from V and 5 bases from J, the gap between germline ends came to 11 bases. The V gene's germline CDR1 is SEHNR and CDR2 FQNEAQ (reference sequence). CDR3 DNA: TGTGCCAGCAGCTCTAACACAGGAACCGGGGAGCTGTTTTTT. Amino acids: CASSSNTGTGELFF. Looking up the rest from reference TRBV7-9 and TRBJ2-2 gives the full variable domain: DTGVSQNPRHKITKRGQNVTFRCDPISEHNRLYWYRQTLGQGPEFLTYFQNEAQLEKSRLLSDRFSAERPKGSFSTLEIQRTEQGDSAMYLCASSSNTGTGELFFGEGSRLTVL.

This chain connects TRBV25-1 to TRBJ2-6; TRBD1 aligns across 7 bases. Germline V gene sequence: CDR1 MGHDK, CDR2 SYGVNS. J lost 0 bases, V lost 4 bases, and 9 bases had no gene match. There are 18 residues in the CDR3. This chain's CDR3 is CASSVYRDSYSGANVLTF. The CDR3 bases are TGTGCCAGCAGTGTGTACCGGGACAGCTACTCTGGGGCCAACGTCCTGACTTTC.